This entry lists 3 T cell receptor beta chains sequenced from one sample in a study of T cells after yellow fever vaccination. TCRdb redid the calling of the 5' RACE reads with MiXCR, one entry per CDR3 protein. The sample includes under 700,000 distinct CDR3 sequences, roughly a sixth of them seen just once. The sample here was PBMCs, taken about 5 days after the first yellow fever vaccination. The receptor source for this set is a man between 18 and 29 years old who received the YFV17D yellow fever vaccine.

This clonotype has only a few counts. The chain links TRBV7-9 to TRBJ2-7; TRBD2 is a possible D gene (5 bases). This CDR3 has 14 amino acids. The ends were cut back, 4 bases at V and 2 bases at J, with 12 bases in the middle. In germline, CDR1 is SEHNR, CDR2 FQNEAQ (reference sequence). CDR3 nucleotide sequence: TGTGCCAGCAGCTCCGAGGGTTACGCCTACGAGCAGTACTTC. Translating it yields CASSSEGYAYEQYF. Based on the CDR3 plus reference TRBV7-9 and TRBJ2-7, the full variable domain is DTGVSQNPRHKITKRGQNVTFRCDPISEHNRLYWYRQTLGQGPEFLTYFQNEAQLEKSRLLSDRFSAERPKGSFSTLEIQRTEQGDSAMYLCASSSEGYAYEQYFGPGTRLTVT.

This rearrangement joins TRBV7-2 to TRBJ2-2, with D possibly being TRBD1 (5 bases). V gave up 6 bases and J gave up 7 bases, with 18 bases separating them. The CDR3 length is 15 residues. CDR1 is SGHTA, CDR2 FQGNSA, per germline. In DNA, the CDR3 is TGTGCCAGCAGTTACCAGGGTAGAGTGCACGGGGAGCTGTTTTTT. Amino acids: CASSYQGRVHGELFF.

V usage is TRBV5-1 and J usage is TRBJ2-1; possible D gene TRBD2, 6 bases. The CDR3 length is 15 residues. Germline V lookup: CDR1 SGHRS, CDR2 YFSETQ. V lost 0 bases to trimming and J lost 6 bases, with 13 bases between them. The CDR3 is CASSLDALGGNEQFF. CDR3 nucleotides: TGCGCCAGCAGCTTGGACGCTCTCGGGGGCAATGAGCAGTTCTTC. The full variable domain, in which reference TRBV5-1 and TRBJ2-1 provide the parts outside the CDR3, is KAGVTQTPRYLIKTRGQQVTLSCSPISGHRSVSWYQQTPGQGLQFLFEYFSETQRNKGNFPGRFSGRQFSNSRSEMNVSTLELGDSALYLCASSLDALGGNEQFFGPGTRLTVL.